This TCR beta chain was recorded in a study of cytomegalovirus exposure and HLA in healthy donors. The donors were healthy bone marrow donors. 60 Vbeta and 13 Jbeta primers were used in PCR. Libraries were prepared by immunoSEQ multiplex PCR; TCRdb keeps only in-frame clonotypes and omits some of them. Here the sample table reports some 80,000 clones. Germline V lookup: CDR1 LNHDA, CDR2 SQIVND (reference sequence). V lost 5 bases to trimming and J lost 5 bases, with 19 bases between them. This CDR3 region has 16 residues. The chain uses TRBV19 and TRBJ1-5, with D maybe TRBD1 (6 bases). The sequencing input was PBMCs. The source of this sequence is a man aged 50 to 59 in good health and CMV-seropositive. The CDR3 bases are TGTGCCAGTAGTGCCCCGACAGGCGCCGTGGATCAGCCCCAGCATTTT. It translates to CASSAPTGAVDQPQHF.